This T cell receptor (beta chain) was sequenced in a study of T cell responses to AZD1222 COVID-19 vaccine. This clone was seen a few times. Here immunoSEQ multiplex PCR was the method, and the copy in TCRdb shows in-frame clones only, minus some. The sample consists of 90,000 to 100,000 clones, around nine tenths of them appearing once. The sequences come from peripheral blood, collected on day 0 of AZD1222 vaccination. This receptor was obtained from an adult in good health.

In nucleotides, the CDR3 is TGTGCCAGCTCACCCGCAGGGGGCGCCTATGGCTACACCTTC. Protein sequence: CASSPAGGAYGYTF. The gene calls are TRBV18 and TRBJ1-2; 8 positions agree with TRBD1. From germline, CDR1 is KGHSH and CDR2 LQKENI. V gave up 3 bases and J gave up 4 bases; unmatched junction bases: 4. The CDR3 contains 14 residues.